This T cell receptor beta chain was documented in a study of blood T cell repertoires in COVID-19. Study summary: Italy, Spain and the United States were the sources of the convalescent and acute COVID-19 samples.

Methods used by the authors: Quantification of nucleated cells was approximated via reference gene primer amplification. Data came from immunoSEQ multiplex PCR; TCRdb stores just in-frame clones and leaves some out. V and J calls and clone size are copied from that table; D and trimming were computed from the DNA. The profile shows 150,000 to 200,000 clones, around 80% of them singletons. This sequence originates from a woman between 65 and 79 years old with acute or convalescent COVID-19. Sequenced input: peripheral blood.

CDR3 DNA: TGTGCCAGCAGTGAGACCGCAGGGGGCCCGAACACTGAAGCTTTCTTT. It codes for CASSETAGGPNTEAFF. This chain joins TRBV6-1 and TRBJ1-1, with 8 positions matching TRBD1. CDR3 size: 16 residues. Germline CDR1 reads MNHNS; CDR2 reads SASEGT. V trimming: 3 bases; J trimming: 1 base; junction bases outside the gene matches: 7.